This TCR beta chain came from a study of blood T cell repertoires in COVID-19. Symptom resolution, clearance, or two negative PCRs marked donors in Cohort 3 as recovered. Original data processing: Nucleated cell counts were estimated from reference gene primer amplification. Sequenced by immunoSEQ multiplex PCR; TCRdb stores in-frame clones only, minus some. V and J calls and clone size are given by that table; D and trimming were obtained from the DNA. This table has about 250,000 clones, more than 80% appearing once. Sequencing used PBMCs or T cells enriched from blood (not recorded which). The source of this sequence is a young woman who had recovered from COVID-19.

The CDR3 nucleotides are TGTGCCAGCAGCTTTACCGGGACTCAAGAAGAGACCCAGTACTTC. Its translation: CASSFTGTQEETQYF. V and J are TRBV7-2 and TRBJ2-5; D possibly corresponds to TRBD2 (6 bases). The CDR3 is made up of 15 amino acids. V was cut by 3 bases and J by 3 bases, with 14 bases left in between. CDR1 and CDR2 (germline): SGHTA, FQGNSA.